This T cell receptor (beta chain) was captured by sequencing in a study of cytomegalovirus exposure and HLA in healthy donors (dated by TCRdb to about 2017). About the full investigation: An earlier analysis of 587 of the donors reported about 260 Gb of sequence data and 117 million unique TCR beta sequences obtained from around 180 million T cells. Because of strong linkage in the cohort, 5 or 6 DR-DQ haplotypes were treated as single units for association and clustering. A later analysis re-analyzed previously published TCR beta repertoires from 660 or so donors and added high-resolution HLA genotyping to study TCR occurrence patterns. All discovery cohort repertoires had been generated using a single sequencing platform. The number of donors typed differed by locus, with roughly 629-640 for A, B, C, DRB1 and DQB1, more than 500 for DQA1, some 570 for DPA1, and some 440 for DPB1. Alongside the repertoire data, information on donor age, sex, ethnicity and CMV serostatus was compiled. In addition to the first cohort of around 670 subjects, a separate validation cohort of 120 different subjects was used. Using immunosequencing, the study profiled T cell repertoires from about 620 subjects and related those repertoires to cytomegalovirus serostatus. Of the approximately 400 genotyped donors, less than 90% were placed in the genetic ancestry cluster associated with self-reported Caucasian donors. The study combined high-throughput TCR immunosequencing, statistical association of individual TCRs with disease status, and machine learning to predict cytomegalovirus infection status. The study aimed to test whether cataloging public T cell receptors could reveal signatures of past pathogen exposure. Class I and class II HLA loci were covered by the typing at four-digit resolution. Genome-wide SNP genotypes for about 60% of the roughly 670 donors were used in a later genetic analysis, which treated that subset as a discovery cohort. The later analysis used no new phenotypic data to find candidate immune exposures, relying instead on TCR beta sequences and their occurrence across donors. An earlier analysis of 450 to 750 of the donors used high-throughput TCR beta sequencing to judge whether each TCR beta V gene segment behaved as functional or pseudogenic. Among about 390 genotyped donors of the cohort, an average of approximately 240,000 unique TCR beta nucleotide sequences were sequenced per donor, roughly 18% of them non-productive. Roughly 300 gigabases of sequencing data and roughly 81 million unique TCR sequences made up an early release that covered under 750 HLA-typed donors.

The cohort comprised 550 to 700 healthy bone marrow donors. At the time of sampling, every cohort member was nominally healthy, though immune exposures that went unrecorded were likely present. The donor tested CMV seronegative, placing the donor among the 350 to 400 seronegative members of the cohort. Every donor gave a peripheral blood sample, and the peripheral blood mononuclear cells from that sample were used for TCR beta sequencing. Genomic DNA extraction from the blood cell samples was performed with the Qiagen DNeasy Blood Extraction Kit. V is shortened by 1 base, J by 1 base, and the region joining them spans 7 bases. From the cysteine up to the phenylalanine, the CDR3 has a length of 14 residues. Just the 42-base CDR3 DNA is kept, in frame starting at base 1. Taken from the germline V gene (reference sequence), the CDR1 and CDR2 loops are MNHEY and SMNVEV. A note on this clone: The antigen it recognizes is unknown.

What the research found in general, with its limitations: Roughly uniform sequencing depth across donors was assumed in presence/absence analyses, although this assumption may not hold. Cytomegalovirus status was reported to be diagnosed by the classifier with high specificity and sensitivity in both the original and validation cohorts. Because HLA typing was missing for some donors at each locus, association tests included only the typed subset. The study gave a list of 150 to 200 TCR beta chains associated with cytomegalovirus. An earlier analysis of approximately 540 of the donors showed that most TCR beta V segments appeared in productive rearrangements either about 87% or about 30% of the time, which broadly matched IMGT annotations. In a later analysis, the rate of TCR association differed among HLA loci, with DRB1 alleles having the most associated TCRs and HLA-C alleles having the fewest. In a later analysis, HLA-associated TCR beta chains showed more clonal expansion and lower generation probabilities than non-associated chains that were equally common. In vitro tests confirmed that a few of the cytomegalovirus-associated TCR beta chains recognize cytomegalovirus antigens. A further reported finding was that TCR beta sequences accurately predicted the HLA-A and HLA-B alleles for most subjects in the first cohort. In a later genetic analysis, a missense DCLRE1C variant was associated with V-gene and J-gene trimming of TCR beta chains, and the association was replicated in an independent cohort. CMV serostatus was the only immune exposure information available for the cohort. It was suggested by the authors that the approach could potentially be generalized to other disease states and immunological phenotypes. This cohort had only TCR beta chains sequenced, and the lack of alpha or paired-chain data limited which features could be detected. In a later analysis, 16,951 TCR beta sequences were associated with specific HLA alleles at a false discovery rate of 0.05. According to a later analysis, parvovirus B19, influenza, CMV and Epstein-Barr virus appeared linked to several top co-occurrence clusters. When HLA alleles, especially DR and DQ, strongly co-occurred, attributing TCR associations to individual alleles was difficult. In a later analysis, most CMV-associated TCR beta chains were found to appear HLA-restricted, with HLA associations seemingly driven largely by CMV exposure. Because counts were too low, 15 to 20 rarely observed V segments, including chromosome 9 orphons, were excluded from the earlier analysis of a few hundred of the donors. Some IMGT-functional V segments, including TRBV6-2 and TRBV6-3, could not be told apart with the 87-base-pair reads, so those segments were excluded. In a later genetic analysis, fewer N-insertions in productive TCRs were reported among donors in an Asian-associated ancestry cluster than the roughly 700-donor mean. Linkage disequilibrium might explain the correlated functional status among segregating V segments, but an unknown experimental factor could not be excluded. The sequencing pipeline was judged likely to have produced a cluster of highly shared sequence variants as a technical artifact. Most TCR sequences were seen in very few donors, while some public TCRs were found in many individuals.

Library creation used the immunoSEQ multiplex PCR assay. A mixture of 60 forward primers for TCR Vbeta segments and 13 reverse primers for TCR Jbeta segments was used in the multiplex PCR. The CDR3 region of rearranged TCR beta genes was amplified from genomic DNA with a multiplex PCR assay. The amplified TCR beta libraries were sequenced on the Illumina HiSeq System as 87-base-pair reads. Per the source publication's procedure: In a later analysis, some 80 million unique TCR beta chains were counted across the approximately 640 repertoires, and around 11 million of these chains were shared by at least two donors. To remove PCR and sequencing errors, raw reads were error-corrected and collapsed into unique sequences using a nearest-neighbor algorithm that merged closely related sequences. To assign V, D and J gene segments, CDR3 sequences were aligned to IMGT reference sequences. For a sequence to be retained, a match of at least six nucleotides to both a V gene segment and a J gene segment was required. Rearrangements were called productive when the CDR3 lacked stop codons and stayed in frame with V and J; all others were non-productive. CDR3 was defined according to IMGT convention as the region running from the second conserved V-encoded cysteine to the conserved J-encoded phenylalanine. Sequences without an unambiguous match to a single V gene segment were excluded from the earlier analysis of a few hundred of the donors. An earlier analysis of around 600 of the donors classified V segments as functional when productive rearrangements were above 56.7% and as segregating when the standard deviation between donors was above 5%. A statistical classification framework was built for diagnosing cytomegalovirus status from the catalog of TCR beta chain sequences. In a later analysis, TCR nucleotide sequences were compared against IMGT/GENE-DB human TR gene sequences so that V and J genes could be assigned. In a later analysis, CDR3 sequences and most-parsimonious VDJ recombination scenarios were assigned using the TCRdist pipeline. In a later analysis, each TCR beta chain was defined by its CDR3 amino acid sequence together with its V-gene family, and reads without a unique V-gene family were excluded. A later analysis removed 500 to 600 highly shared, low-generation-probability nucleotide sequences to deal with suspected cross-contamination and a sequencing artifact. A later analysis calculated a clonal expansion index for each public chain from normalized within-repertoire ranks of inferred template counts. In a later analysis, generation probabilities were computed with a VDJ recombination model fitted to out-of-frame rearrangements, and the resulting probabilities were checked against IGoR. In a later analysis, hypergeometric tests were used to score TCR-TCR, TCR-HLA and TCR-CMV co-occurrence, with a repertoire-size bias correction applied to TCR pairs. In a later analysis, false discovery rates were estimated by permuting HLA or CMV assignments 20 times. In a later analysis, co-occurring TCRs were grouped using DBSCAN, with TCRdist sequence similarity added in when clustering inside HLA-allele-positive subsets. Repertoires with fewer than 30,000 or more than 120,000 public chains, plus five repertoires with anomalous nucleotide sharing, were excluded from co-occurrence clustering. What TCRdb holds here is the immuneACCESS table cut down to in-frame rearrangements. Part of the clones is not present; checked against another copy, under half of the missing clones reflect an unresolved V gene, and the others are unexplained. V, J and clone size were drawn from that table, and D and trimming were deduced from the DNA. The sample table records approximately 79,000 clones. The ten most abundant clones make up 0.83% of the sample.

The chain is encoded by TRBV27 joined to TRBJ1-1; the D segment cannot be called with confidence. This sequence originates from a boy younger than 18 in good health and CMV-seronegative. The sequencing input was PBMCs. The CDR3 is CASSLFPGNTEAFF. The DNA is as follows: TGTGCCAGCAGTTTATTTCCGGGGAACACTGAAGCTTTCTTT.